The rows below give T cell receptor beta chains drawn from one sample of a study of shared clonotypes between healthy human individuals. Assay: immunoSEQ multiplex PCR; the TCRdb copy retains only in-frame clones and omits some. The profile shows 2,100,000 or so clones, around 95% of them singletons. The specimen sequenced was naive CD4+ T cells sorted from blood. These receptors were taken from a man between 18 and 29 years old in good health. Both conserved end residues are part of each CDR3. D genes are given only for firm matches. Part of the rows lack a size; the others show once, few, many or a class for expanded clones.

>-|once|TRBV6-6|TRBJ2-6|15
TGTGCCAGCAGTTACGGGGCTGAGGGGACCAACGTCCTGACTTTC
CASSYGAEGTNVLTF
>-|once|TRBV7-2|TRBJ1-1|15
TGTGCCAGCAGCTTAGCCCAGGCAGGTAGGACTGAAGCTTTCTTT
CASSLAQAGRTEAFF
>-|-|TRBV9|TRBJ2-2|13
TGTGCCAGCAGGACCGGGGACACCGGGGAGCTGTTTTTT
CASRTGDTGELFF
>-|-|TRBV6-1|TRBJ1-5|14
TGTGCCAGCAGTGAAGGGAATAGCAATCAGCCCCAGCATTTT
CASSEGNSNQPQHF
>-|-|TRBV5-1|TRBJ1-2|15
TGCGCCAGCAGCTCACGGGGTGCACCTAACTATGGCTACACCTTC
CASSSRGAPNYGYTF
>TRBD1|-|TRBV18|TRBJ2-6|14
TGTGGGACAGGGGATTTCTCTGGGGCCAACGTCCTGACTTTC
CGTGDFSGANVLTF
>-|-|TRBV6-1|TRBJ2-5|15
TGTGCCAGCAGTGAAGGCGGGACAGTTCAAGAGACCCAGTACTTC
CASSEGGTVQETQYF
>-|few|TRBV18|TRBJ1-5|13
TGTGCCAGCGCCGTGGCAGACAATCAGCCCCAGCATTTT
CASAVADNQPQHF
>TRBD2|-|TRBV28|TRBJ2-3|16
TGTGCCAGCAGTCGCAGACTAGCGGGGAGCACAGATACGCAGTATTTT
CASSRRLAGSTDTQYF
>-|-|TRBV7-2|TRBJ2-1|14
TGTGCCAGCAGAATGGGGGGAGGCGGAAATGAGCAGTTCTTC
CASRMGGGGNEQFF
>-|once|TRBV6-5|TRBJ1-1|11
TGTGCCAGCAGTTACTCGAGTGAAGCTTTCTTT
CASSYSSEAFF
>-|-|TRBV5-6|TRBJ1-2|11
TGTGCCAGCAGCTTGGGCCCGCTCTACACCTTC
CASSLGPLYTF
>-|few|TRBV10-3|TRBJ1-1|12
TGTGCCATCAGTGAGTACAGGGATGAAGCTTTCTTT
CAISEYRDEAFF
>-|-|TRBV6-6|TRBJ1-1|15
TGTGCCAGCACTCAAGGGGGGTTTTTGAACACTGAAGCTTTCTTT
CASTQGGFLNTEAFF
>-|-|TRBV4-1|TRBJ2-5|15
TGCGCCAGCAGCCAAGAGGCCCTGACCACCGGGACCCAGTACTTC
CASSQEALTTGTQYF
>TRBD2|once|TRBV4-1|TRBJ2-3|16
TGCGCCAGCAGCCAAGCCGGGCTAGCGGGGACAGATACGCAGTATTTT
CASSQAGLAGTDTQYF
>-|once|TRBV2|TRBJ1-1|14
TGTGCCAGCAGTGCCACGGGCCTGAACACTGAAGCTTTCTTT
CASSATGLNTEAFF
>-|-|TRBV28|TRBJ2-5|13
TGTGCCAGCAGTTTGGGGCAGGGCATGGCCCAGTACTTC
CASSLGQGMAQYF